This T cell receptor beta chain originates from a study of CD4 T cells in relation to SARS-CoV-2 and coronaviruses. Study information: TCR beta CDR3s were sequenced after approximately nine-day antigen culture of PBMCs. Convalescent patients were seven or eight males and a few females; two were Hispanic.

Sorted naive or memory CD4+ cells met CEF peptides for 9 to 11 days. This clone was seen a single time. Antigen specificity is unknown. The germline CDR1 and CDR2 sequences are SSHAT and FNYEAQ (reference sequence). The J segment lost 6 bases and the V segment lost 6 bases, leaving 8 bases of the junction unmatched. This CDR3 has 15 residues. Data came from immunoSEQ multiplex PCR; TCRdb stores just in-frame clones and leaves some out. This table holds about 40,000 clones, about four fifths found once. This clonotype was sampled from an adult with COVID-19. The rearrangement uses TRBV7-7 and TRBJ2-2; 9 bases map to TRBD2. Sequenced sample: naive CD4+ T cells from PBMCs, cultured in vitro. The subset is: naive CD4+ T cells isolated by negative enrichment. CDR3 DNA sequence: TGTGCCAGCAGTTATAGCGGGAGTGGTGCCGGGGAGCTGTTTTTT. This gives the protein CASSYSGSGAGELFF.